This T cell receptor (beta chain) appears in the sequencing data of a study of cytomegalovirus exposure and HLA in healthy donors. Notes on the study in general: Investigators reported 150 to 200 TCR beta chains as tied to cytomegalovirus. Most TCR sequences were seen very rarely across donors, but some public TCRs occurred in many.

Using immunoSEQ multiplex PCR, the repertoire was profiled, and TCRdb retains in-frame clones only, with some absent. The sample holds 140,000 to 150,000 clones, about 94% seen once. This clone was seen just once. Its antigen remains unknown. Trimming removed 5 bases at V and 6 bases at J, with 11 bases between. CDR3 size: 13 residues. Germline V CDR1 and CDR2: LNHDA, SQIVND (reference sequence). Sample: PBMCs. The receptor's source is a man younger than 35 in good health and CMV-seropositive. J is TRBJ1-5 and V is TRBV19; no reliable D call. The CDR3 nucleotides read TGTGCCAGTAGTTCTGGACGGGGTCAGCCCCAGCATTTT. Its protein product is CASSSGRGQPQHF.